The sequence of this T cell receptor (beta chain) was determined in a study of radiation and T cells in renal cell carcinoma. As to treatment: treatment-naive control, cytoreductive nephrectomy. This clone is medium-sized in the sample. The V gene lost 5 bases and the J gene lost 6 bases, with 19 bases spanning the gap. The germline V gene has CDR1 SGHVS and CDR2 FNYEAQ. This CDR3 has 16 amino acids. The repertoire was sequenced with immunoSEQ multiplex PCR; TCRdb's copy has only in-frame clones and lacks some. Of about 7,900 clones in the sample, 65% were seen once. The TCR comes from a woman aged 70-85 years with renal cell carcinoma. This specimen was tumor tissue, taken from a patient whose treatment was nephrectomy without radiotherapy. The chain uses TRBV7-6 and TRBJ2-2, with D perhaps TRBD1 or TRBD2 (5 bases each). CDR3 coding DNA: TGTGCCAGCAGCCTCCGACCAGGGTTGGGGGCCGGGGAGCTGTTTTTT. Protein product: CASSLRPGLGAGELFF.